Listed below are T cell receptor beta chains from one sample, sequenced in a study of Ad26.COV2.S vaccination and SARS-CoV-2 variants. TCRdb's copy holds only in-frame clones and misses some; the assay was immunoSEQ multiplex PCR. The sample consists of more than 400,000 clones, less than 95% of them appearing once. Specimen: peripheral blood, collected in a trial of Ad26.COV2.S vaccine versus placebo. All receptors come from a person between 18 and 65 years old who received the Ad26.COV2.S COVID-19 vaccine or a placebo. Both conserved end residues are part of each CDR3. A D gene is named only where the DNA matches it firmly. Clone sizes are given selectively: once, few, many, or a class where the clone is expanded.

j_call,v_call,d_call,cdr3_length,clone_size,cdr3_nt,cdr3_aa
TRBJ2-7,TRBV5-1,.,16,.,TGCGCCAGCAGCCCAGCCCTTGGGAGACGAACCTACGAGCAGTACTTC,CASSPALGRRTYEQYF
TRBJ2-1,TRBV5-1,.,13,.,TGCGCCAGCAGCAGTAGCTCCTACAATGAGCAGTTCTTC,CASSSSSYNEQFF
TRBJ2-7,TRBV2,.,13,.,TGTGCCAGCAGTGGCGGAGGGAATGGCGAGCAGTACTTC,CASSGGGNGEQYF
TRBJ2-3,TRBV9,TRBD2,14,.,TGTGCCAGCAGCGCTACTAGCGGGAGTGATACGCAGTATTTT,CASSATSGSDTQYF
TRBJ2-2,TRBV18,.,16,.,TGTGCCAGCTCACCACCGGGCGTCCCGAACACCGGGGAGCTGTTTTTT,CASSPPGVPNTGELFF
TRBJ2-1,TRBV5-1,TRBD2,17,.,TGCGCCAGCAATCCGGAGGGAGGGGCAATGTCCTACAATGAGCAGTTCTTC,CASNPEGGAMSYNEQFF
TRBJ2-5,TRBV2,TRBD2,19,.,TGTGCCAGCAGAAAAGGACTAGCGGGAGGGGATCCTCCCAGAGAGACCCAGTACTTC,CASRKGLAGGDPPRETQYF
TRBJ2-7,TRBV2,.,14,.,TGTGCCCTTACACACGAGGGGAGCTCCTACGAGCAGTACTTC,CALTHEGSSYEQYF
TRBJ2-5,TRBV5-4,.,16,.,TGTGCCAGCAGCTTAGAGGGTGTGGCAGACCAAGAGACCCAGTACTTC,CASSLEGVADQETQYF
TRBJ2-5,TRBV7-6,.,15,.,TGTGCCAGCAGTCTAACAGGGACGCAGGGGGAGACCCAGTACTTC,CASSLTGTQGETQYF
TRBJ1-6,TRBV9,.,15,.,TGTGCCAGCAGCAGCAGGACAGCGAATAATTCACCCCTCCACTTT,CASSSRTANNSPLHF
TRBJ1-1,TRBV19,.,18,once,TGTGCCAGTAGTATGGGTCTAACCCCAGGGCATACGAACACTGAAGCTTTCTTT,CASSMGLTPGHTNTEAFF
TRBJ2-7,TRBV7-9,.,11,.,TGTGCCAGCAAGTCTCTCGGGGAGCAGTACTTC,CASKSLGEQYF
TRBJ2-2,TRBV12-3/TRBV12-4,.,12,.,TGTGCCAGCAGTCATCAGGCCGGGGAGCTGTTTTTT,CASSHQAGELFF
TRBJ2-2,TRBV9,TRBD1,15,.,TGTGCCAGCAGCGGCCGGGACAGTAACACCGGGGAGCTGTTTTTT,CASSGRDSNTGELFF
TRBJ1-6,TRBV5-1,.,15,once,TGCGCCAGCAGCTACGCGGGACAATATAATTCACCCCTCCACTTT,CASSYAGQYNSPLHF
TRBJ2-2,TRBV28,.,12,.,TGTGCCAGCAAAGCGAACACCGGGGAGCTGTTTTTT,CASKANTGELFF
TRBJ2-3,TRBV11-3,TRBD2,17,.,TGTGCCAGCAGCGCCGGGACTAGCGGGAGAGGTGGGGATACGCAGTATTTT,CASSAGTSGRGGDTQYF
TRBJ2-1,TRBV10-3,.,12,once,TGTGCCATCAGTGAGGGCGGGGTTGGCGGGGTCTTC,CAISEGGVGGVF
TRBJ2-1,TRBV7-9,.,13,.,TGTGCCAGCAGCTTAGCTGGGGTTAATGAGCAGTTCTTC,CASSLAGVNEQFF
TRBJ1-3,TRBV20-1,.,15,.,TGCAGTGCTAGTGACGACAGTAACTCTGGAAACACCATATATTTT,CSASDDSNSGNTIYF
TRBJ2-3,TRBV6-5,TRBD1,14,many,TGTGCCAGCAGTTCGGGACAGGGGGCAGATACGCAGTATTTT,CASSSGQGADTQYF
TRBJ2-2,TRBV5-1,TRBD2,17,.,TGCGCCAGCAGCTTGAGGACTAGCGGGAGGTGGACCGGGGAGCTGTTTTTT,CASSLRTSGRWTGELFF
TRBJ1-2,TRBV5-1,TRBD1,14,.,TGCGCCAGCAGTCCTCCCAGGGGGAGAGGGGGCTACACCTTC,CASSPPRGRGGYTF
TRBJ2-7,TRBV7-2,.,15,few,TGTGCCAGCAGCTTAGAAGCGGGTAGCTCCTACGAGCAGTACTTC,CASSLEAGSSYEQYF
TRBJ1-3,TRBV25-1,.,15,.,TGTGCCAGCAGTGAAGTGAGAAGCTCTGGAAACACCATATATTTT,CASSEVRSSGNTIYF